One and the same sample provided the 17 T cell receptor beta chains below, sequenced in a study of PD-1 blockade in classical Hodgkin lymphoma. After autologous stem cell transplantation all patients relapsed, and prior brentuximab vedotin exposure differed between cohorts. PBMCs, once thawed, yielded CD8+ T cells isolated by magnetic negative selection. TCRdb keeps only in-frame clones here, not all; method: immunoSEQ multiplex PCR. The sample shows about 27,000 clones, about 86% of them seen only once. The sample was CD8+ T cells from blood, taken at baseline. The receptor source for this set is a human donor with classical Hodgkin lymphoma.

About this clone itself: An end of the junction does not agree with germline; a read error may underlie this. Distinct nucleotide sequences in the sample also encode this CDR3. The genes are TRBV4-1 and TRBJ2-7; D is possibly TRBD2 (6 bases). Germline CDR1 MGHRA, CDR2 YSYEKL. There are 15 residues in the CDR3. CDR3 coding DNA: TGCGCCAGCAGCCAAGATGAAATCAAGGACTACGAGCAATACTTC. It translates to CASSQDEIKDYEQYF.

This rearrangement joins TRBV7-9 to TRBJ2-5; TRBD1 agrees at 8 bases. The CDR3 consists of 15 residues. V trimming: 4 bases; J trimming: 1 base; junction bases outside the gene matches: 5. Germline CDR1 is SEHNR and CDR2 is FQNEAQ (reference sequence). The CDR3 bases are TGTGCCAGCAGCTCTTTAGACAGGGGCCAAGAGACCCAGTACTTC. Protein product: CASSSLDRGQETQYF.

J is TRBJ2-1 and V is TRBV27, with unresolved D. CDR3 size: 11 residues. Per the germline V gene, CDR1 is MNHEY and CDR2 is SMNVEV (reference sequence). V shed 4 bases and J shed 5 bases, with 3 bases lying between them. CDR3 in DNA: TGTGCCAGCAGTTCGAACAATGAGCAGTTCTTC. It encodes CASSSNNEQFF.

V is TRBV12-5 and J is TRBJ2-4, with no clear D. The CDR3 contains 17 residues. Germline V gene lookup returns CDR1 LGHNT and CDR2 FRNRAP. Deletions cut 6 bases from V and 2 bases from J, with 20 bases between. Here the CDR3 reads CASGHLGGLGPKNIQYF. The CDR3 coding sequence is TGTGCTAGTGGACACCTAGGTGGATTGGGTCCCAAAAACATTCAGTACTTC.

CDR3 region: CSVARNTEAFF. DNA for the CDR3: TGCAGCGTTGCTAGGAACACTGAAGCTTTCTTT. The chain recombines TRBV29-1 with TRBJ1-1; no definite D call. CDR1 SQVTM and CDR2 ANQGSEA come from the germline V gene. This CDR3 spans 11 amino acids. Trimming cost V 4 bases and J 1 base, with 4 bases left between them. Together with reference TRBV29-1 and TRBJ1-1, the CDR3 gives the full variable domain: SAVISQKPSRDICQRGTSLTIQCQVDSQVTMMFWYRQQPGQSLTLIATANQGSEATYESGFVIDKFPISRPNLTFSTLTVSNMSPEDSSIYLCSVARNTEAFFGQGTRLTVV.

CDR3 in amino acids: CASSLGTSNLNEQFF. In DNA form, the CDR3 reads TGTGCCAGCAGCCTCGGGACTAGCAACCTAAATGAGCAGTTCTTC. The rearrangement uses TRBV7-9 and TRBJ2-1; 9 nucleotides align to TRBD2. The ends lost 5 bases at V and 7 bases at J; junction bases unmatched: 9. Germline V gene data show CDR1 as SEHNR and CDR2 as FQNEAQ (reference sequence). The CDR3 extends over 15 amino acids.

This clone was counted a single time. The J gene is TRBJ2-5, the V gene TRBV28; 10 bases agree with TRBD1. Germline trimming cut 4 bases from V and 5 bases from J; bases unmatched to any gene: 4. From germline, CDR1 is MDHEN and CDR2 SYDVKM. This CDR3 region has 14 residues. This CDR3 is CASSSTGGRETQYF. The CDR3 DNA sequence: TGTGCCAGCAGTTCGACAGGGGGCCGGGAGACCCAGTACTTC. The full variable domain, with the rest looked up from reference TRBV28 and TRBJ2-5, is DVKVTQSSRYLVKRTGEKVFLECVQDMDHENMFWYRQDPGLGLRLIYFSYDVKMKEKGDIPEGYSVSREKKERFSLILESASTNQTSMYLCASSSTGGRETQYFGPGTRLLVL.

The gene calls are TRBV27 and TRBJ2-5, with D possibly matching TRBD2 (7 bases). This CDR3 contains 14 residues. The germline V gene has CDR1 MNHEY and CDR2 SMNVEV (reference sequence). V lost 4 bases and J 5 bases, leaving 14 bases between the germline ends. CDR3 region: CASSSRGGGETQYF. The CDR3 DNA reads TGTGCCAGCAGTTCCCGGGGAGGGGGGGAGACCCAGTACTTC.

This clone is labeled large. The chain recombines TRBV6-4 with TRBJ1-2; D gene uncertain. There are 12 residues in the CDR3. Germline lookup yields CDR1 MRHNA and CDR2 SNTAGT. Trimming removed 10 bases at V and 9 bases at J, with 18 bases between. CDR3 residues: CATRRADGSYTF. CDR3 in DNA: TGTGCCACCCGTAGGGCGGACGGCAGCTACACCTTC.

The CDR3 reads CASSLVRVGTEAFF. For the CDR3, the DNA is TGCGCCAGCAGCTTGGTTCGGGTGGGCACTGAAGCTTTCTTT. This rearrangement joins TRBV5-1 to TRBJ1-1; no clear D. Germline V gene lookup returns CDR1 SGHRS and CDR2 YFSETQ. CDR3 length equals 14 residues. V lost 0 bases, J lost 4 bases, and 10 bases lay in between. The complete variable domain, with remaining parts taken from reference TRBV5-1 and TRBJ1-1, reads KAGVTQTPRYLIKTRGQQVTLSCSPISGHRSVSWYQQTPGQGLQFLFEYFSETQRNKGNFPGRFSGRQFSNSRSEMNVSTLELGDSALYLCASSLVRVGTEAFFGQGTRLTVV.

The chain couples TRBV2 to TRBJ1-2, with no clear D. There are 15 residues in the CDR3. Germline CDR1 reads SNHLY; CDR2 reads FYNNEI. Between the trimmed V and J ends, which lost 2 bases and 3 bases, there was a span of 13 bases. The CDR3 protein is CASSESGVLYYGYTF. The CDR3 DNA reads TGTGCCAGCAGTGAAAGTGGGGTTCTTTACTATGGCTACACCTTC. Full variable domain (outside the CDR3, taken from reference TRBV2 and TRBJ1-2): EPEVTQTPSHQVTQMGQEVILRCVPISNHLYFYWYRQILGQKVEFLVSFYNNEISEKSEIFDDQFSVERPDGSNFTLKIRSTKLEDSAMYFCASSESGVLYYGYTFGSGTRLTVV.

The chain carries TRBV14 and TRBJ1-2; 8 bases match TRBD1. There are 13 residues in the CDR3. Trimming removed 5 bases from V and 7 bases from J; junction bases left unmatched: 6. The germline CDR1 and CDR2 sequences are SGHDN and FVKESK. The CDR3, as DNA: TGTGCCAGCAGCTCTACAGGGGGAGTTGGCTACACCTTC. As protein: CASSSTGGVGYTF.

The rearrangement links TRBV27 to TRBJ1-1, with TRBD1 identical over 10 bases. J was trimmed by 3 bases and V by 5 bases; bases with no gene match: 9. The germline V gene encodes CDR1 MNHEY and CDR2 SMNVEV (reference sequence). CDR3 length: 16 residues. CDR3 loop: CASSPQGQGMDTEAFF. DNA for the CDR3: TGTGCCAGCAGTCCCCAGGGACAGGGGATGGACACTGAAGCTTTCTTT.

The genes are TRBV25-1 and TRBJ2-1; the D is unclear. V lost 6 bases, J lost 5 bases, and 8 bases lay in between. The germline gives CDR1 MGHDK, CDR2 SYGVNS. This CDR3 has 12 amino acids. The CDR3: CASRAADNEQFF. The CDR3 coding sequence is TGTGCCAGCAGGGCGGCCGACAATGAGCAGTTCTTC.

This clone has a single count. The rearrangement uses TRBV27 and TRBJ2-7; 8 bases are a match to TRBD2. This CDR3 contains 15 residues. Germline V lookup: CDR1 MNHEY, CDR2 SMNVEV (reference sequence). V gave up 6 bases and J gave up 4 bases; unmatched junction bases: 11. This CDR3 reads CASSWGSGTVYEQYF. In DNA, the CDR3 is TGTGCCAGCAGCTGGGGTAGCGGGACCGTTTACGAGCAGTACTTC.

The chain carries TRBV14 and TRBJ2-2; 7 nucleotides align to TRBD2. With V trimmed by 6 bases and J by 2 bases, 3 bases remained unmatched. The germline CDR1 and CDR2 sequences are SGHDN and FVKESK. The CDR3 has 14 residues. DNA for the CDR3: TGTGCCAGCAGTGCGGGAGTCAACACCGGGGAGCTGTTTTTT. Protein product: CASSAGVNTGELFF.

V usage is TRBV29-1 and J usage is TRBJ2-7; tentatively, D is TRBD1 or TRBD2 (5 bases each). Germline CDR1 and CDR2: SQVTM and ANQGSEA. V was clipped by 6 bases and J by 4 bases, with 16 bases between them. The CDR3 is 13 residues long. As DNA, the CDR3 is TGCAGCGTGGCCGGGTCCGGGGCATACGAGCAGTACTTC. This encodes CSVAGSGAYEQYF.